The next 10 T cell receptor beta chains were all read from a single sample in a study of control samples from healthy donors and cancer patients. The data were produced by immunoSEQ multiplex PCR, yet TCRdb's version contains in-frame clones alone and is incomplete. In the table there are about 38,000 clones, more than 70% of which are singletons. Sequences were obtained from PBMCs. Every receptor here comes from a woman between 55 and 75 years old with lung cancer.

The chain carries TRBV5-3 and TRBJ2-7, with 8 bases lining up with TRBD1. TRBV5-3 is an ORF, and what it does is uncertain. V shed 4 bases, J shed 0 bases, and the junction held 9 bases outside the gene matches. CDR3 size: 16 residues. CDR3 sequence: CARSPWDRLPSYEQYF. CDR3 coding DNA: TGTGCCAGAAGCCCCTGGGACAGGCTACCCTCCTACGAGCAGTACTTC.

This clone was seen only once. The chain uses TRBV3-1 (or the pseudogene TRBV3-2) and TRBJ2-7, with D maybe TRBD2 (5 bases). Germline V CDR1 and CDR2: LGHDT, YNNKEL (reference sequence). This CDR3 region has 16 residues. V was cut by 3 bases and J by 6 bases, with 21 bases left in between. CDR3 coding DNA: TGTGCCAGCAGCCACCGAGGACTCTCCCTCGAGGGCGAGCAGTACTTC. Translating it yields CASSHRGLSLEGEQYF.

The chain has TRBV7-9 and TRBJ2-1; possibly TRBD2 for D (5 bases). Germline V gene lookup returns CDR1 SEHNR and CDR2 FQNEAQ (reference sequence). This CDR3 region has 14 residues. The V gene lost 6 bases and the J gene lost 4 bases, with 13 bases spanning the gap. This CDR3 reads CASSPPGYYNEQFF. The CDR3 DNA reads TGTGCCAGCAGTCCGCCGGGATATTACAATGAGCAGTTCTTC.

In nucleotides, the CDR3 is TGTGCCTGGAGCCCACAGGGAGATTATGGCTACACCTTC. Its protein product is CAWSPQGDYGYTF. The V gene is TRBV30, the J gene TRBJ1-2; tentative D call: TRBD1 (6 bases). Trimming took off 3 bases at V and 5 bases at J, with 13 bases between the two ends. The CDR3 runs 13 residues. CDR1 GTSNPN and CDR2 SVGIG come from the germline V gene (reference sequence).

As DNA, the CDR3 is TGTGCCACCAGCCTACTAGCGGGGACAGATACGCAGTATTTT. Translated, it gives CATSLLAGTDTQYF. The chain is built from TRBV24-1 and TRBJ2-3; 10 positions match TRBD2. Germline lookup yields CDR1 KGHDR and CDR2 SFDVKD. V dropped 7 bases and J dropped 3; count of bases not matched to a gene: 3. This CDR3 spans 14 amino acids.

V is TRBV7-6 and J is TRBJ2-1; 8 nucleotides line up with TRBD1. This CDR3 has 15 residues. The V segment lost 5 bases and the J segment 9 bases; nucleotides outside the gene matches: 12. Per germline, CDR1 SGHVS and CDR2 FNYEAQ. The CDR3 here is CASSLDRGSLGEQFF. The CDR3 DNA is TGTGCCAGCAGCCTTGACAGGGGATCCTTAGGTGAGCAGTTCTTC.

This clone was detected only once. V and J are TRBV5-1 and TRBJ2-7, with 9 positions matching TRBD1. CDR3 size: 15 residues. The J segment lost 2 bases and the V segment lost 2 bases, leaving 5 bases of the junction unmatched. Germline assignment: CDR1 SGHRS and CDR2 YFSETQ. The CDR3 DNA follows: TGCGCCAGCAGCTTTGAGACAGGGGGTCCCTACGAGCAGTACTTC. The encoded protein is CASSFETGGPYEQYF.

The rearrangement uses TRBV16 and TRBJ1-5; possibly TRBD1 for D (6 bases). Germline loops: CDR1 KGHSY, CDR2 FQNENV. The CDR3 sequence is 17 residues long. The V gene lost 4 bases and the J gene lost 0 bases, with 16 bases spanning the gap. The CDR3 sequence is CASSRTDRSYSNQPQHF. CDR3 bases: TGTGCCAGCAGCCGCACCGACAGGTCCTATAGCAATCAGCCCCAGCATTTT.

The chain links TRBV6-5 to TRBJ1-2, with D possibly matching TRBD1 (6 bases). The germline V gene encodes CDR1 MNHEY and CDR2 SVGAGI. The CDR3 runs to 14 residues. The V end was cut by 2 bases, the J end by 5 bases, with 12 bases between. CDR3 protein: CASSYEGGLYGYTF. The CDR3 DNA is TGTGCCAGCAGTTACGAGGGGGGCCTATATGGCTACACCTTC.

This chain connects TRBV19 to TRBJ1-4; TRBD1 is a possible D gene (5 bases). Germline-derived CDR1 and CDR2 are LNHDA and SQIVND (reference sequence). V was pared by 2 bases and J by 1 base, with 8 bases between. The CDR3 runs to 15 residues. The CDR3 loop is CASSIQTVTNEKLFF. The CDR3 coding sequence is TGTGCCAGTAGTATACAGACAGTAACTAATGAAAAACTGTTTTTT.